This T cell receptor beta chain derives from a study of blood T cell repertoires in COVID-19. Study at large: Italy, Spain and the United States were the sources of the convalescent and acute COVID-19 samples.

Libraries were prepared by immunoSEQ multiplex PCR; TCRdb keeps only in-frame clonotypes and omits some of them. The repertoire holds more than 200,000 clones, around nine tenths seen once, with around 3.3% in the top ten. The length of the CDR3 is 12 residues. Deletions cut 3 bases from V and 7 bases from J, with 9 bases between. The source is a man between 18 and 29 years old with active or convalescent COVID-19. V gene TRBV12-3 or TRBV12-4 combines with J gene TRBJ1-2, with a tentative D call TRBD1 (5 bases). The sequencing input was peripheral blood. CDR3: CASSFEGVGYTF. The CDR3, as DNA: TGTGCCAGCAGTTTTGAAGGGGTTGGCTACACCTTC.